The 9 T cell receptor beta chains below all came from one sample that was sequenced in a study of blood T cells in healthy people across ages. It was with a sample-barcoded 5' primer and a J-beta primer mix that a second PCR of roughly 6 to 12 cycles was run. TCRdb reprocessed the 5' RACE reads via MiXCR and lists one record per CDR3 protein. Of 600,000 to 900,000 distinct CDR3 sequences detected, under 30% appear once; the ten largest clones hold around 2.9%. These data also featured in a second study, about T cells of mothers and their children.

The specimen sequenced was blood. The receptors were gathered from a boy younger than 18 in good health.

The chain carries TRBV7-8 and TRBJ2-7, with a possible D match to TRBD1 (5 bases). V was shortened by 5 bases and J by 3 bases, with 11 bases between the two germline ends. Germline V gene lookup returns CDR1 SGHVS and CDR2 FQNEAQ. The CDR3 is 13 residues long. The CDR3 coding sequence is TGTGCCAGCAGCGAGGACACGCTCTACGAGCAGTACGTC. This gives the protein CASSEDTLYEQYV.

The V gene is TRBV7-2, the J gene TRBJ1-2; D possibly corresponds to TRBD1 (5 bases). The germline V and J ends were trimmed by 1 base and 8 bases, with 17 bases remaining between them. The CDR3 runs 15 residues. CDR1 and CDR2 from the germline V gene are SGHTA and FQGNSA. CDR3: CASSLDRGRAGGYTF. The CDR3, as DNA: TGTGCCAGCAGCTTAGATCGTGGCAGGGCAGGAGGCTACACCTTC.

A few counts support this clonotype. This chain joins TRBV6-1 and TRBJ1-2; TRBD1 matches at 9 bases. Trimming took 5 bases from V and 3 from J; bases not matched to a gene: 13. CDR1 MNHNS and CDR2 SASEGT come from the germline V gene. This CDR3 is built from 17 residues. The CDR3 DNA sequence: TGTGCCAGCAGTCTATCCCTTACAGGGGGCGCTGACTATGGCTACACCTTC. It translates to CASSLSLTGGADYGYTF.

This clonotype was recorded a few times. The gene calls are TRBV6-6 and TRBJ2-1; 9 nucleotides line up with TRBD2. The V gene's germline CDR1 is MNHNY and CDR2 SVGAGI (reference sequence). The ends lost 6 bases at V and 7 bases at J; junction bases unmatched: 10. This CDR3 has 15 amino acids. The DNA for the CDR3 is TGTGCCAGCAGCCCGGGGCGGGGGGGCAAAAATGAGCAGTTCTTC. It translates to CASSPGRGGKNEQFF.

The V gene is TRBV9, the J gene TRBJ2-7; 8 bases line up with TRBD1. CDR3 length: 16 amino acids. V shed 0 bases and J 2 bases; nucleotides not matched to a gene: 7. Germline assignment: CDR1 SGDLS and CDR2 YYNGEE. The CDR3 sequence: CASSVASTGGTYEQYF. CDR3 bases: TGTGCCAGCAGCGTAGCTAGCACAGGGGGGACCTACGAGCAGTACTTC.

The chain joins TRBV20-1 to TRBJ2-7; D is perhaps TRBD1 or TRBD2 (6 bases each). CDR1 is DFQATT, CDR2 SNEGSKA, per germline (reference sequence). V lost 3 bases, J lost 0 bases, and 15 bases lay in between. CDR3 length equals 15 residues. CDR3 nucleotides: TGCAGTGCTAGGGCCCTCGGGGGCCTCTCCTACGAGCAGTACTTC. The encoded protein is CSARALGGLSYEQYF.

This clonotype has only a few counts. V and J are TRBV6-1 and TRBJ2-5, with D tentatively TRBD2 (7 bases). Per the germline V gene, CDR1 is MNHNS and CDR2 is SASEGT. V was clipped by 3 bases and J by 1 base, with 18 bases between them. The CDR3 covers 17 residues. CDR3 nucleotide sequence: TGTGCCAGCAGTGAGACCTTCGTAGGGGGGGGCCAAGAGACCCAGTACTTC. The encoded protein is CASSETFVGGGQETQYF.

This clonotype was found a few times. The chain employs TRBV6-4 and TRBJ2-5, with D perhaps TRBD1 (6 bases). The germline CDR1 and CDR2 sequences are MRHNA and SNTAGT. CDR3 length: 13 residues. Deletions cut 6 bases from V and 7 bases from J, with 15 bases between. The CDR3 reads CASRGATDGTQYF. CDR3 in DNA: TGTGCCAGCAGGGGGGCGACTGACGGGACCCAGTACTTC.

V gene TRBV11-2 combines with J gene TRBJ2-3; perhaps TRBD1 as D (6 bases). Germline CDR1 reads SGHAT; CDR2 reads FQNNGV. The CDR3 covers 15 residues. V was cut by 5 bases and J by 0 bases, with 12 bases left in between. The CDR3 DNA is TGTGCCAGCAGCCTTCCCCAGGGGAGCACAGATACGCAGTATTTT. Translated, it gives CASSLPQGSTDTQYF.